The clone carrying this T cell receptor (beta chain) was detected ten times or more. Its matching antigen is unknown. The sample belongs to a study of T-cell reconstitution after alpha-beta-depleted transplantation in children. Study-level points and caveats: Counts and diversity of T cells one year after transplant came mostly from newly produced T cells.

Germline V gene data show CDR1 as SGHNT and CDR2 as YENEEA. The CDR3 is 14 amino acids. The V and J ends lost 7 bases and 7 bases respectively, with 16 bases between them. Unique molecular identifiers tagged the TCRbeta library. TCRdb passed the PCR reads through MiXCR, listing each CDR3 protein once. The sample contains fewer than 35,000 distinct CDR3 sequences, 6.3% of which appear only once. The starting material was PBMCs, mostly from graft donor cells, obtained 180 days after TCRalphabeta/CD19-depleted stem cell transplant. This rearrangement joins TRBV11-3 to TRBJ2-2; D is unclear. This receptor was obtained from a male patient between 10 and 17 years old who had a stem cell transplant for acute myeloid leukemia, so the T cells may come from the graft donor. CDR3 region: CASILNTVGGELFF. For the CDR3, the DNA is TGTGCCAGCATCCTAAACACCGTCGGCGGGGAGCTGTTTTTT.